One sample yielded the 4 T cell receptor beta chains listed below, sequenced in a study of HIV-infected patients and healthy controls. Roughly three months, about 14 weeks, into antiretroviral therapy, follow-up blood was collected. No cell fractionation was done, so the repertoire covers all unsorted peripheral blood T cells. 450 to 600 ng RNA was reverse transcribed with alpha and beta constant-region primers. Alpha and beta chain libraries were made separately by chain-specific third strand synthesis with multiplexing indices. TCRdb fed the 5' RACE reads into MiXCR, producing one record per CDR3 protein. This table has fewer than 4,500 distinct CDR3 sequences, 6.5% to 8.5% appearing once. The starting material was blood, obtained during antiretroviral therapy. The receptors were sampled from an adult with HIV infection.

By share, this clonotype counts as medium-sized. V gene TRBV10-3 combines with J gene TRBJ2-2; the D is unclear. This CDR3 region has 13 residues. Trimming removed 0 bases from V and 5 bases from J, with 4 bases in between. CDR1 is ENHRY, CDR2 SYGVKD, per germline. The CDR3 region is CAISESETGELFF. CDR3 DNA sequence: TGTGCCATCAGTGAGTCTGAGACCGGGGAGCTGTTTTTT.

This clonotype was recorded at least ten times. This chain uses TRBV29-1 with TRBJ2-4; D is ambiguous. Germline CDR1 SQVTM, CDR2 ANQGSEA. The length of the CDR3 is 11 residues. With 6 bases removed from V and 7 bases from J, the gap between germline ends came to 10 bases. The CDR3 DNA follows: TGCAGCGTAGAGAGAGATAACATTCAGTACTTC. Protein product: CSVERDNIQYF.

This clonotype has ten or more counts. CDR3 DNA sequence: TGCAGCGTTACCCAGGGGTCAGATACGCAGTATTTT. Its translation is CSVTQGSDTQYF. This rearrangement joins TRBV29-1 to TRBJ2-3, with D maybe TRBD1 (6 bases). CDR1 and CDR2 from the germline V gene are SQVTM and ANQGSEA. Trimming cost V 5 bases and J 4 bases, with 10 bases left between them. The CDR3 runs to 12 residues.

This clonotype was recorded many times. The V call is TRBV12-3 or TRBV12-4, the J call TRBJ2-2, with 7 positions matching TRBD1. The V gene end was trimmed by 5 bases and the J gene end by 4 bases; junction bases not matched to a gene: 7. This CDR3 spans 15 amino acids. This CDR3 is CASSARDSLTGELFF. In DNA, the CDR3 is TGTGCCAGCAGTGCCCGGGACAGTCTCACCGGGGAGCTGTTTTTT.